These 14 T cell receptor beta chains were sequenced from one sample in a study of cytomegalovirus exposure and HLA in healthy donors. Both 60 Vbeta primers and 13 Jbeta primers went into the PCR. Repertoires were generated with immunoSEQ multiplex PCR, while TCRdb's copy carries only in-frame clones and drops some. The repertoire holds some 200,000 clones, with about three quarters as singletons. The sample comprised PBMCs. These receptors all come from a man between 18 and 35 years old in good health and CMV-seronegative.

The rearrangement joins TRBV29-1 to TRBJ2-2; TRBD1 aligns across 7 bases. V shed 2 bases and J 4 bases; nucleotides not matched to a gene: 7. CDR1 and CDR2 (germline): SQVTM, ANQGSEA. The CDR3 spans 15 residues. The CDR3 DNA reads TGCAGCGTTGAATTTTCCGGGACAGTCACCGGGGAGCTGTTTTTT. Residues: CSVEFSGTVTGELFF.

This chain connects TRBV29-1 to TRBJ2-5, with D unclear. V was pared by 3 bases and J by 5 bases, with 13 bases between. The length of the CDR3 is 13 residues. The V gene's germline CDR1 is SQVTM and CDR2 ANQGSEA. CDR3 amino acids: CSVDIGSVETQYF. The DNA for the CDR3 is TGCAGCGTTGATATTGGAAGCGTGGAGACCCAGTACTTC.

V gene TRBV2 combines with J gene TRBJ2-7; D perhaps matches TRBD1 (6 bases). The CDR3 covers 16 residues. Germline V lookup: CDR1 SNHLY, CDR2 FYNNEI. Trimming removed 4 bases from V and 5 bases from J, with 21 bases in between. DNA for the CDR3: TGTGCCAGCAGTGCGGGGTACAGGGTCAGTGGGCACGAGCAGTACTTC. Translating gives CASSAGYRVSGHEQYF.

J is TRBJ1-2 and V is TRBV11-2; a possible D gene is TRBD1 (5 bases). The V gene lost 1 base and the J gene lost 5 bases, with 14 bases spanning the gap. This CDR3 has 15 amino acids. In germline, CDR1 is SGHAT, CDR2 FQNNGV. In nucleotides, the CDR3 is TGTGCCAGCAGCTTAGCCGGGGGGGGTACATATGGCTACACCTTC. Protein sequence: CASSLAGGGTYGYTF.

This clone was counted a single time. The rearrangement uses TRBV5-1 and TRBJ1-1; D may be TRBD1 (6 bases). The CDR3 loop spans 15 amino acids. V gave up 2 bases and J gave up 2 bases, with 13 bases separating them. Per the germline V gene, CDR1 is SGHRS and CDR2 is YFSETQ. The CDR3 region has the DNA TGCGCCAGCAGCTTTGCAGGGGACGGCAACACTGAAGCTTTCTTT. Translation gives CASSFAGDGNTEAFF.

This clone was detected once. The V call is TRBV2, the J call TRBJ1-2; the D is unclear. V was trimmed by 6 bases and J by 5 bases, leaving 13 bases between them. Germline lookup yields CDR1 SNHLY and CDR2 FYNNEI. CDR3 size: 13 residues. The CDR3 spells CASRMDGLYGYTF. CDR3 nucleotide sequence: TGTGCCAGCAGAATGGACGGACTTTATGGCTACACCTTC.

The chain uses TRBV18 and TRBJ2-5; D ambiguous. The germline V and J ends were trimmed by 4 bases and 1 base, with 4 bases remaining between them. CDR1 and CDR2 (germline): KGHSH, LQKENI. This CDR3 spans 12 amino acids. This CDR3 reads CASSLSQETQYF. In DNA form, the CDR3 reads TGTGCCAGCTCACTCAGCCAAGAGACCCAGTACTTC.

The DNA of the CDR3 is TGTGCCAGCAGCCAATGGGGACTAGCGGAGACACACACAGATACGCAGTATTTT. It is translated as CASSQWGLAETHTDTQYF. The chain carries TRBV14 and TRBJ2-3, with 11 bases that match TRBD2. Germline V CDR1 and CDR2: SGHDN, FVKESK. CDR3 length equals 18 residues. With V trimmed by 2 bases and J by 2 bases, 9 bases remained unmatched.

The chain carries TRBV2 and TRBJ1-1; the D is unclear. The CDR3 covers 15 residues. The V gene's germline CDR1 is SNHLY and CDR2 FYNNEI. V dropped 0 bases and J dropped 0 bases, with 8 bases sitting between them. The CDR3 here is CASSEARALNTEAFF. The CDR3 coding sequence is TGTGCCAGCAGTGAAGCGCGAGCTTTGAACACTGAAGCTTTCTTT.

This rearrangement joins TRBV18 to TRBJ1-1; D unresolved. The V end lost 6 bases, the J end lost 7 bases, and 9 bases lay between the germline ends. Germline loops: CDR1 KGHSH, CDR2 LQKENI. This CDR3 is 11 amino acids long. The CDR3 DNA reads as TGTGCCAGCTCTCGAGAGGATGAAGCTTTCTTT. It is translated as CASSREDEAFF.

CDR3 sequence (DNA): TGTGCCAGCAGTGAATTCGGGGACAGGGGAGCCGATACGCAGTATTTT. Its translation: CASSEFGDRGADTQYF. This chain joins TRBV25-1 and TRBJ2-3; 10 nucleotides agree with TRBD1. CDR3 length: 16 residues. Germline CDR1 and CDR2: MGHDK and SYGVNS. V gave up 1 base and J gave up 6 bases; unmatched junction bases: 7.

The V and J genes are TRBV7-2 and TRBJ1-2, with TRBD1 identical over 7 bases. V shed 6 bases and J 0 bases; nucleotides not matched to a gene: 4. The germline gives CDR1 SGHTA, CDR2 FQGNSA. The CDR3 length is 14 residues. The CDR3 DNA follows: TGTGCCAGCAGTCAAACAGGGGCTAACTATGGCTACACCTTC. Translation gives CASSQTGANYGYTF.

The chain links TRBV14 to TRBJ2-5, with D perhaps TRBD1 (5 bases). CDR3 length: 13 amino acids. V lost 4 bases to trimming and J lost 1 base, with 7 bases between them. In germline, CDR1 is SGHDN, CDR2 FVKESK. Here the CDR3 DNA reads TGTGCCAGCAGCCGACAGTTCCAAGAGACCCAGTACTTC. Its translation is CASSRQFQETQYF.

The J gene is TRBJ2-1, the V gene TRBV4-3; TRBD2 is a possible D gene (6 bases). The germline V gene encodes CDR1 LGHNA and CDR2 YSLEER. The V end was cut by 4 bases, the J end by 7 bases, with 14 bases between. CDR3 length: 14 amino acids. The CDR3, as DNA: TGCGCCAGCAGCCTTGTCGGTGGGGGGAATGAGCAGTTCTTC. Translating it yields CASSLVGGGNEQFF.